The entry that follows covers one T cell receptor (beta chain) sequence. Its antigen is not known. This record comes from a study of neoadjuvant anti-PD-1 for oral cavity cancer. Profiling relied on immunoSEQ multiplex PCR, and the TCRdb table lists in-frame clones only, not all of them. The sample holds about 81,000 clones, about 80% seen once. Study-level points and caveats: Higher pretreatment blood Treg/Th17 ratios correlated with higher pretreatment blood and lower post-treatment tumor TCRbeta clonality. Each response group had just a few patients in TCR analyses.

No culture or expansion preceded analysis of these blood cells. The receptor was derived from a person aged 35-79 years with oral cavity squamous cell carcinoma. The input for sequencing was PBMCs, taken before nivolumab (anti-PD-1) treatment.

In DNA, the CDR3 is TGTGCCATCAACGGGGGGCCCGGGGAGCTGTTTTTT. This sequence encodes CAINGGPGELFF. This chain connects TRBV10-3 to TRBJ2-2; TRBD2 is a possible D gene (7 bases). The CDR3 sequence is 12 residues long. V was shortened by 7 bases and J by 6 bases, with 9 bases between the two germline ends. Per germline, CDR1 ENHRY and CDR2 SYGVKD.